A single sample is the source of the 23 T cell receptor beta chains below, sequenced in a study of blood T cell repertoires in COVID-19 (dated by TCRdb to about 2020). Library creation used the immunoSEQ multiplex PCR assay. The source is immuneACCESS, and TCRdb retained only in-frame sequences with V and J called. Part of the clones is not carried over; for the studies checked, unresolved V genes explain less than half of this, and the remainder is unexplained. Across this sample there are more than 95,000 clones, with approximately 83% seen only once. Clones ranked in the top ten supply around 4.1% of the sample. Sample: peripheral blood. All receptors derive from a man aged 50 or older with acute or convalescent COVID-19.

The chain carries TRBV6-5 and TRBJ2-7, with TRBD1 matching over 7 bases. The V and J ends lost 2 bases and 2 bases, in that order; junction bases with no gene match: 3. The germline V gene has CDR1 MNHEY and CDR2 SVGAGI. The CDR3 consists of 14 residues. The CDR3 DNA follows: TGTGCCAGCAGTTACGGGACAGCCACCTACGAGCAGTACTTC. As protein: CASSYGTATYEQYF.

J is TRBJ2-2 and V is TRBV18, with D possibly being TRBD1 (5 bases). Germline V gives CDR1 KGHSH, CDR2 LQKENI. V was cut by 2 bases and J by 0 bases, with 13 bases left in between. The CDR3 loop spans 17 amino acids. The CDR3 reads CASSPNFGHSNTGELFF. The CDR3 DNA reads TGTGCCAGCTCACCAAATTTCGGACACTCGAACACCGGGGAGCTGTTTTTT. The full variable domain, rest sourced from reference TRBV18 and TRBJ2-2, is NAGVMQNPRHLVRRRGQEARLRCSPMKGHSHVYWYRQLPEEGLKFMVYLQKENIIDESGMPKERFSAEFPKEGPSILRIQQVVRGDSAAYFCASSPNFGHSNTGELFFGEGSRLTVL.

This chain uses TRBV7-8 with TRBJ2-7; 10 nucleotides align to TRBD1. V gave up 1 base and J gave up 4 bases; unmatched junction bases: 4. Germline V gene lookup returns CDR1 SGHVS and CDR2 FQNEAQ. The CDR3 contains 15 residues. The CDR3 reads CASSLEGTGAYEQYF. The CDR3 nucleotides read TGTGCCAGCAGCTTAGAAGGGACAGGGGCATACGAGCAGTACTTC. The entire variable domain, with the rest obtained from reference TRBV7-8 and TRBJ2-7, is as follows: GAGVSQSPRYKVAKRGQDVALRCDPISGHVSLFWYQQALGQGPEFLTYFQNEAQLDKSGLPSDRFFAERPEGSVSTLKIQRTQQEDSAVYLCASSLEGTGAYEQYFGPGTRLTVT.

This clone has a handful of counts. The CDR3 sequence: CASNYRDDQPQHF. CDR3 coding DNA: TGTGCCAGCAATTATCGAGATGATCAGCCCCAGCATTTT. The V gene is TRBV28, the J gene TRBJ1-5; D is uncertain. The CDR3 length is 13 residues. The V end was cut by 7 bases, the J end by 5 bases, with 12 bases between. CDR1 and CDR2 (germline): MDHEN, SYDVKM.

The chain uses TRBV2 and TRBJ2-5; 12 positions match TRBD2. Germline V gives CDR1 SNHLY, CDR2 FYNNEI. J gave up 12 bases and V 4 bases, and 12 bases lay outside the gene matches. The CDR3 consists of 15 residues. CDR3 nucleotides: TGTGCCAGCAGTGGTCCGGGACTAGCGGGCCCTCGGGAGTACTTC. Encoded protein: CASSGPGLAGPREYF.

The rearrangement joins TRBV11-2 to TRBJ2-1; a possible D gene is TRBD2 (5 bases). Germline V gene sequence: CDR1 SGHAT, CDR2 FQNNGV. The CDR3 has 13 residues. Trimming left V 5 bases short and J 10 bases short, with 15 bases between. The CDR3 spells CASSRDRGREQFF. CDR3 nucleotide sequence: TGTGCCAGCAGCCGAGATCGTGGGAGAGAGCAGTTCTTC.

The gene calls are TRBV18 and TRBJ2-3; 11 nucleotides match TRBD1. The length of the CDR3 is 16 residues. J was trimmed by 0 bases and V by 3 bases; bases with no gene match: 2. CDR1 and CDR2 (germline): KGHSH, LQKENI. The chain's CDR3 is CASSPGTGGSTDTQYF. CDR3 sequence (DNA): TGTGCCAGCTCACCGGGGACAGGGGGAAGCACAGATACGCAGTATTTT.

This clone was counted only a few times. The chain links TRBV9 to TRBJ1-4, with TRBD1 matching over 8 bases. CDR1 and CDR2 (germline): SGDLS, YYNGEE. With V trimmed by 0 bases and J by 4 bases, 5 bases remained unmatched. The CDR3 covers 16 residues. The CDR3 nucleotides are TGTGCCAGCAGCGTAGATCCGACAGGGGATAATGAAAAACTGTTTTTT. Its protein is CASSVDPTGDNEKLFF. Using reference TRBV9 and TRBJ1-4 for the parts outside the CDR3, the full variable domain is DSGVTQTPKHLITATGQRVTLRCSPRSGDLSVYWYQQSLDQGLQFLIQYYNGEERAKGNILERFSAQQFPDLHSELNLSSLELGDSALYFCASSVDPTGDNEKLFFGSGTQLSVL.

The chain uses TRBV28 and TRBJ1-1; 10 nucleotides match TRBD1. Germline values: CDR1 MDHEN, CDR2 SYDVKM. The CDR3 has 18 residues. The junction had 14 bases not matched to a gene; V was cut back by 1 base and J by 6 bases. CDR3 region: CASSLYPGTGVVRAEAFF. Here the CDR3 DNA reads TGTGCCAGCAGTTTATACCCCGGGACAGGGGTTGTAAGAGCTGAAGCTTTCTTT.

In its sample, this clone was seen a few times. The chain carries TRBV7-9 and TRBJ1-1; D perhaps matches TRBD1 (5 bases). Germline-derived CDR1 and CDR2 are SEHNR and FQNEAQ (reference sequence). Trimming cost V 3 bases and J 5 bases, with 10 bases left between them. The CDR3 extends over 13 amino acids. This chain's CDR3 is CASSFVGPTEAFF. DNA of the CDR3: TGTGCCAGCAGCTTCGTGGGGCCAACTGAAGCTTTCTTT.

This chain joins TRBV4-1 and TRBJ2-1; 9 positions match TRBD2. Looked up from germline, CDR1 is MGHRA and CDR2 is YSYEKL. J was trimmed by 0 bases and V by 0 bases; bases with no gene match: 6. This CDR3 has 18 residues. CDR3 protein: CASSQDPAGGSSYNEQFF. DNA of the CDR3: TGCGCCAGCAGCCAAGACCCAGCGGGGGGAAGCTCCTACAATGAGCAGTTCTTC.

The rearrangement links TRBV7-2 to TRBJ1-4; 10 bases match TRBD1. Looked up from germline, CDR1 is SGHTA and CDR2 is FQGNSA. Trimming took 5 bases from V and 7 from J; bases not matched to a gene: 4. CDR3 length equals 14 residues. The DNA of the CDR3 is TGTGCCAGCAGCAGAGACAGGGGGCTTGAAAAACTGTTTTTT. Protein sequence: CASSRDRGLEKLFF.

The chain couples TRBV19 to TRBJ1-6; possible D gene TRBD1, 6 bases. This CDR3 is 15 amino acids long. Per germline, CDR1 LNHDA and CDR2 SQIVND (reference sequence). Trimming pared 5 bases from V and 10 bases from J, leaving 18 bases between. The CDR3 region has the DNA TGTGCCAGTAGTTCGTGGAAAGGGGGTGAGTCACCCCTCCACTTT. Encoded protein: CASSSWKGGESPLHF.

This clone was recorded a few times. The rearrangement links TRBV3-1 (or the pseudogene TRBV3-2) to TRBJ2-5; 10 bases map to TRBD2. In germline, CDR1 is LGHDT, CDR2 YNNKEL (reference sequence). The trim removed 1 base at V and 5 bases at J, leaving 4 bases unmatched. There are 15 residues in the CDR3. CDR3 sequence: CASSQASGGYETQYF. In DNA, the CDR3 is TGTGCCAGCAGCCAAGCTAGCGGGGGTTATGAGACCCAGTACTTC.

The chain is built from TRBV13 and TRBJ1-6; possibly TRBD1 for D (6 bases). Deletions cut 2 bases from V and 2 bases from J, with 13 bases between. There are 17 residues in the CDR3. Looked up from germline, CDR1 is PRHDT and CDR2 is FYEKMQ (reference sequence). CDR3 in DNA: TGTGCCAGCAGCTTAAGAGGGGAGGGGGCCTATAATTCACCCCTCCACTTT. This gives the protein CASSLRGEGAYNSPLHF.

The chain uses TRBV11-2 and TRBJ2-3, with D maybe TRBD2 (6 bases). This CDR3 region has 16 residues. CDR1 is SGHAT and CDR2 is FQNNGV in the germline V gene. Trimming took 1 base from V and 0 from J, leaving 11 bases between them. As DNA, the CDR3 is TGTGCCAGCAGCTTAGTTTCGGGGACTAGCACAGATACGCAGTATTTT. Translating it yields CASSLVSGTSTDTQYF.

J is TRBJ1-3 and V is TRBV9; 9 bases match TRBD1. After removal of 4 bases from V and 0 bases from J, the junction contained 14 bases not matched to a gene. From germline, CDR1 is SGDLS and CDR2 YYNGEE. The CDR3 covers 19 residues. The CDR3 reads CASSPRGQGRLVSGNTIYF. CDR3 DNA sequence: TGTGCCAGCAGCCCACGGGGACAGGGTCGCCTGGTCTCTGGAAACACCATATATTTT. The full variable domain, with the rest looked up from reference TRBV9 and TRBJ1-3, is DSGVTQTPKHLITATGQRVTLRCSPRSGDLSVYWYQQSLDQGLQFLIQYYNGEERAKGNILERFSAQQFPDLHSELNLSSLELGDSALYFCASSPRGQGRLVSGNTIYFGEGSWLTVV.

The V and J genes are TRBV28 and TRBJ2-7; D is ambiguous. The germline gives CDR1 MDHEN, CDR2 SYDVKM. The CDR3 is 11 residues long. Deletions cut 5 bases from V and 4 bases from J, with 6 bases between. In nucleotides, the CDR3 is TGTGCCAGCAGTGCCAGATACGAGCAGTACTTC. Translating gives CASSARYEQYF. Filled out from reference TRBV28 and TRBJ2-7, the complete variable domain reads DVKVTQSSRYLVKRTGEKVFLECVQDMDHENMFWYRQDPGLGLRLIYFSYDVKMKEKGDIPEGYSVSREKKERFSLILESASTNQTSMYLCASSARYEQYFGPGTRLTVT.

This rearrangement joins TRBV27 to TRBJ2-1, with TRBD1 matching 9 bases. CDR1 MNHEY and CDR2 SMNVEV come from the germline V gene (reference sequence). The V and J ends lost 5 bases and 4 bases, in that order; junction bases with no gene match: 9. The CDR3 is 16 amino acids. The CDR3 DNA is TGTGCCAGCAGTCTCCGCGGGACAGGGTCATACAATGAGCAGTTCTTC. Its translation is CASSLRGTGSYNEQFF.

This clone was found a few times. The rearrangement joins TRBV14 to TRBJ1-2; D gene ambiguous. V lost 4 bases and J lost 7, with 13 bases in between. The length of the CDR3 is 13 residues. Looked up from germline, CDR1 is SGHDN and CDR2 is FVKESK. CDR3 loop: CASSPARAGGYTF. The CDR3 nucleotides are TGTGCCAGCAGCCCGGCGAGGGCGGGTGGCTACACCTTC.

The V call is TRBV10-3, the J call TRBJ1-1; 8 positions match TRBD1. Germline CDR1 is ENHRY and CDR2 is SYGVKD. Losses at the gene ends were 10 bases for V and 3 bases for J; bases not matched to a gene: 7. The CDR3 sequence is 13 residues long. The CDR3 bases are TGTGCCACCCAGGGGGCTGCGCACACTGAAGCTTTCTTT. The encoded protein is CATQGAAHTEAFF.

The J gene is TRBJ2-7, the V gene TRBV5-6; no reliable D call. V gave up 0 bases and J gave up 5 bases, with 3 bases separating them. CDR1 and CDR2 from the germline V gene are SGHDT and YYEEEE. The CDR3 is 11 residues long. For the CDR3, the DNA is TGTGCCAGCAGCTTGGGGCACGAGCAGTACTTC. This sequence encodes CASSLGHEQYF.

V is TRBV9 and J is TRBJ2-2; D possibly corresponds to TRBD1 (5 bases). Trimming cost V 0 bases and J 4 bases, with 13 bases left between them. Germline-derived CDR1 and CDR2 are SGDLS and YYNGEE. This CDR3 has 16 amino acids. The CDR3 loop is CASSVEGKGPTGELFF. The CDR3, as DNA: TGTGCCAGCAGCGTAGAGGGCAAGGGGCCCACCGGGGAGCTGTTTTTT.